These 29 T cell receptor beta chains share one sample of origin, sequenced in a study of cytomegalovirus exposure and HLA in healthy donors. The PCR used 60 Vbeta and 13 Jbeta primers. Libraries were prepared by immunoSEQ multiplex PCR; TCRdb keeps only in-frame clonotypes and omits some of them. The sample has about 190,000 clones; 70% to 80% are singletons. The specimen was PBMCs. The receptor set was obtained from a woman aged 25-40 years in good health and CMV-seropositive.

The chain employs TRBV28 and TRBJ2-7; TRBD2 aligns across 13 bases. Per germline, CDR1 MDHEN and CDR2 SYDVKM. The CDR3 runs to 15 residues. V gave up 6 bases and J gave up 4 bases; unmatched junction bases: 6. DNA for the CDR3: TGTGCCAGCAGAACCGGGACTAGCGGGATATACGAGCAGTACTTC. It is translated as CASRTGTSGIYEQYF. The complete variable domain, with remaining parts taken from reference TRBV28 and TRBJ2-7, reads DVKVTQSSRYLVKRTGEKVFLECVQDMDHENMFWYRQDPGLGLRLIYFSYDVKMKEKGDIPEGYSVSREKKERFSLILESASTNQTSMYLCASRTGTSGIYEQYFGPGTRLTVT.

This clone was recorded once. CDR3 in DNA: TGTGCCAGCAGCGAATTGACAGAACTGAACACTGAAGCTTTCTTT. Its protein is CASSELTELNTEAFF. The chain recombines TRBV11-1 with TRBJ1-1; maybe TRBD1 (5 bases). This CDR3 is built from 15 residues. Germline lookup yields CDR1 SGHAT and CDR2 FQDESV (reference sequence). V lost 5 bases, J lost 0 bases, and 13 bases lay in between.

This chain links TRBV6-5 with TRBJ2-2; TRBD1 matches at 8 bases. This CDR3 is built from 13 residues. Per germline, CDR1 MNHEY and CDR2 SVGAGI. The trim removed 5 bases at V and 7 bases at J, leaving 3 bases unmatched. In nucleotides, the CDR3 is TGTGCCAGCAGTATCACAGGGGGCGGGGAGCTGTTTTTT. It translates to CASSITGGGELFF.

This clone occurred once. This chain connects TRBV28 to TRBJ2-5; D perhaps matches TRBD1 (5 bases). The CDR3 sequence is 14 residues long. Per germline, CDR1 MDHEN and CDR2 SYDVKM. Trimming pared 2 bases from V and 2 bases from J, leaving 9 bases between. This CDR3 is CASSLVNRQETQYF. The CDR3 DNA reads TGTGCCAGCAGTTTAGTCAACAGGCAAGAGACCCAGTACTTC.

V and J are TRBV4-2 and TRBJ1-2, with a tentative D call TRBD1 (6 bases). This CDR3 has 11 residues. Trimming shortened V by 6 bases and J by 7 bases, and 9 bases separated the two germline ends. Germline CDR1 LGHNA, CDR2 YNFKEQ. Written as DNA, the CDR3 is TGTGCCAGCAGGACAGGAAGTGGCTACACCTTC. Translating gives CASRTGSGYTF.

This chain links TRBV5-1 with TRBJ2-1; 8 bases are shared with TRBD2. Germline loops: CDR1 SGHRS, CDR2 YFSETQ. The CDR3 has 16 amino acids. The V and J ends lost 3 bases and 0 bases, in that order; junction bases with no gene match: 5. CDR3 nucleotides: TGCGCCAGCAGCTCCCAGCGGGGGAGCTCCTACAATGAGCAGTTCTTC. Its protein product is CASSSQRGSSYNEQFF. Based on the CDR3 plus reference TRBV5-1 and TRBJ2-1, the full variable domain is KAGVTQTPRYLIKTRGQQVTLSCSPISGHRSVSWYQQTPGQGLQFLFEYFSETQRNKGNFPGRFSGRQFSNSRSEMNVSTLELGDSALYLCASSSQRGSSYNEQFFGPGTRLTVL.

The rearrangement links TRBV5-1 to TRBJ2-7; TRBD2 might be the D (6 bases). The CDR3 loop spans 15 amino acids. Germline values: CDR1 SGHRS, CDR2 YFSETQ. Trimming removed 3 bases at V and 6 bases at J, with 19 bases between. CDR3 sequence: CASSSTLPGAGEQYF. In DNA, the CDR3 is TGCGCCAGCAGCTCGACCCTACCGGGAGCGGGCGAGCAGTACTTC.

The chain has TRBV19 and TRBJ2-7; D is ambiguous. CDR3 length equals 13 residues. Germline V CDR1 and CDR2: LNHDA, SQIVND (reference sequence). Between the trimmed V and J ends, which lost 5 bases and 0 bases, there was a span of 8 bases. The CDR3: CASSAAYSYEQYF. CDR3 sequence (DNA): TGTGCCAGTAGTGCGGCGTACTCCTACGAGCAGTACTTC.

V gene TRBV7-2 combines with J gene TRBJ1-3; D is ambiguous. The CDR3 contains 16 residues. V was trimmed by 3 bases and J by 0 bases, leaving 12 bases between them. The germline CDR1 and CDR2 sequences are SGHTA and FQGNSA. CDR3 region: CASSFGRHRSGNTIYF. CDR3 sequence (DNA): TGTGCCAGCAGCTTCGGGAGACACCGCTCTGGAAACACCATATATTTT.

The CDR3 DNA reads as TGTGCCTGGAGTGTACAGACAGGGGTAGCTTTCTTT. Its translation: CAWSVQTGVAFF. The chain combines TRBV30 with TRBJ1-1, with TRBD1 identical over 8 bases. The CDR3 is 12 residues long. Per the germline V gene, CDR1 is GTSNPN and CDR2 is SVGIG (reference sequence). V dropped 0 bases and J dropped 10; count of bases not matched to a gene: 4.

This chain uses TRBV6-5 with TRBJ1-2; possibly TRBD1 for D (6 bases). Between the trimmed V and J ends, which lost 2 bases and 8 bases, there was a span of 12 bases. This CDR3 comprises 13 residues. The germline CDR1 and CDR2 sequences are MNHEY and SVGAGI. The CDR3 DNA follows: TGTGCCAGCAGTTACACAGACAGGACGGGCTACACCTTC. Its translation: CASSYTDRTGYTF.

A note on this clone: At one of its ends the junction is not consistent with the germline gene, which may arise from a read error. This chain uses TRBV6-5 with TRBJ1-1; D remains ambiguous. In germline, CDR1 is MNHEY, CDR2 SVGAGI. CDR3 length equals 14 residues. As DNA, the CDR3 is TGTGCCAGCAGTTCCAGGACCGGGAACACTGGAGCTTTCTTT. Protein sequence: CASSSRTGNTGAFF.

This chain connects TRBV9 to TRBJ1-6; 9 nucleotides line up with TRBD1. V lost 4 bases and J lost 4; bases outside the gene matches: 6. From germline, CDR1 is SGDLS and CDR2 YYNGEE. This CDR3 is 16 amino acids long. Written as DNA, the CDR3 is TGTGCCAGCAGCCCGACAGGGGGTTTTTATAATTCACCCCTCCACTTT. This codes for CASSPTGGFYNSPLHF. Supplemented by reference TRBV9 and TRBJ1-6, the full variable domain reads DSGVTQTPKHLITATGQRVTLRCSPRSGDLSVYWYQQSLDQGLQFLIQYYNGEERAKGNILERFSAQQFPDLHSELNLSSLELGDSALYFCASSPTGGFYNSPLHFGNGTRLTVT.

V and J are TRBV15 and TRBJ2-5, with D perhaps matching TRBD2 (5 bases). The CDR3 has 16 amino acids. V was cut by 0 bases and J by 1 base, with 12 bases left in between. The germline V gene has CDR1 LNHNV and CDR2 YYDKDF (reference sequence). This CDR3 is CATSRDRVGSQETQYF. CDR3 bases: TGTGCCACCAGCAGAGATCGTGTAGGGAGCCAAGAGACCCAGTACTTC.

The chain couples TRBV4-2 to TRBJ1-1, with TRBD1 as a possible D gene (5 bases). Per the germline V gene, CDR1 is LGHNA and CDR2 is YNFKEQ. V shed 0 bases and J shed 4 bases, with 12 bases lying between them. CDR3 length equals 15 residues. CDR3 bases: TGTGCCAGCAGCCAAGACATGGGGAGGGGCACTGAAGCTTTCTTT. Translation gives CASSQDMGRGTEAFF.

This clone showed up just once. The V call is TRBV19, the J call TRBJ2-1, with D tentatively TRBD2 (5 bases). The CDR3 spans 15 residues. CDR1 and CDR2 from the germline V gene are LNHDA and SQIVND (reference sequence). With 5 bases removed from V and 2 bases from J, the gap between germline ends came to 13 bases. CDR3 DNA: TGTGCCAGTAGTCCTGGACTTAGTCCCTACAATGAGCAGTTCTTC. Its protein product is CASSPGLSPYNEQFF.

The table lists this clone with a count of one. The rearrangement joins TRBV6-4 to TRBJ2-3; 10 positions agree with TRBD1. V trimming: 6 bases; J trimming: 3 bases; junction bases outside the gene matches: 3. The length of the CDR3 is 14 residues. Germline lookup yields CDR1 MRHNA and CDR2 SNTAGT. The DNA of the CDR3 is TGTGCCAGCAGATTGGACAGGGGGACAGATACGCAGTATTTT. Protein: CASRLDRGTDTQYF.

This chain uses TRBV2 with TRBJ1-1, with 8 bases matching TRBD1. The CDR3 is made up of 14 amino acids. Germline lookup yields CDR1 SNHLY and CDR2 FYNNEI. V lost 6 bases, J lost 5 bases, and 8 bases stayed unmatched. The CDR3, as DNA: TGTGCCAGCAGCCTGCGGACAGGGCGAACTGAAGCTTTCTTT. This codes for CASSLRTGRTEAFF.

The chain is built from TRBV11-2 and TRBJ2-5, with 7 bases matching TRBD1. The V segment lost 5 bases and the J segment 5 bases; nucleotides outside the gene matches: 2. This CDR3 has 12 residues. Germline lookup yields CDR1 SGHAT and CDR2 FQNNGV. The CDR3 DNA follows: TGTGCCAGCAGCCGCAGGGGGGAGACCCAGTACTTC. As protein: CASSRRGETQYF.

There are a few counts of this clone. Within the sample, other DNA sequences also encode this same CDR3. V usage is TRBV5-1 and J usage is TRBJ2-4, with 7 positions matching TRBD1. The CDR3 length is 14 residues. Germline CDR1 reads SGHRS; CDR2 reads YFSETQ. The V segment lost 2 bases and the J segment 3 bases; nucleotides outside the gene matches: 2. In DNA, the CDR3 is TGCGCCAGCAGCTTCCGGGACAGCAAAAACATTCAGTACTTC. Protein product: CASSFRDSKNIQYF. Drawing the rest from reference TRBV5-1 and TRBJ2-4, the complete variable domain is KAGVTQTPRYLIKTRGQQVTLSCSPISGHRSVSWYQQTPGQGLQFLFEYFSETQRNKGNFPGRFSGRQFSNSRSEMNVSTLELGDSALYLCASSFRDSKNIQYFGAGTRLSVL.

The chain uses TRBV7-2 and TRBJ1-3, with D maybe TRBD1 (5 bases). V lost 1 base to trimming and J lost 0 bases, with 10 bases between them. Germline lookup yields CDR1 SGHTA and CDR2 FQGNSA. CDR3 size: 16 residues. The CDR3 coding sequence is TGTGCCAGCAGCTTAGGACCGACAGCCTCTGGAAACACCATATATTTT. It codes for CASSLGPTASGNTIYF.

The chain couples TRBV5-4 to TRBJ2-5; D might be TRBD1 (5 bases). With 4 bases removed from V and 4 bases from J, the gap between germline ends came to 11 bases. CDR1 and CDR2 (germline): SGHNT, YYREEE (reference sequence). The CDR3 runs 13 residues. The CDR3, as DNA: TGTGCCAGCAGCCAGGGATTGTCAGAGACCCAGTACTTC. This encodes CASSQGLSETQYF.

This clone was picked up a small number of times. The V and J genes are TRBV14 and TRBJ2-7; 9 nucleotides agree with TRBD1. Unmatched junction bases numbered 4, after V lost 4 bases and J lost 6 bases. The CDR3 has 13 residues. Germline V gives CDR1 SGHDN, CDR2 FVKESK. CDR3 residues: CASSPRDRAEQYF. In DNA, the CDR3 is TGTGCCAGCAGCCCAAGGGACAGGGCCGAGCAGTACTTC.

The chain combines TRBV4-2 with TRBJ1-2; D not resolved. Germline V gene lookup returns CDR1 LGHNA and CDR2 YNFKEQ. V was shortened by 1 base and J by 6 bases, with 12 bases between the two germline ends. CDR3 size: 14 residues. CDR3 nucleotide sequence: TGTGCCAGCAGCCAAGGTTCAGGTTCGAATGGCTACACCTTC. Its protein product is CASSQGSGSNGYTF.

This chain joins TRBV7-9 and TRBJ2-7; a possible D gene is TRBD2 (6 bases). Trimming took off 1 base at V and 5 bases at J, with 12 bases between the two ends. Germline V CDR1 and CDR2: SEHNR, FQNEAQ (reference sequence). The CDR3 runs to 14 residues. CDR3 sequence reads: CASSLVGGTDEQYF. For the CDR3, the DNA is TGTGCCAGCAGCTTAGTCGGGGGTACCGACGAGCAGTACTTC.

This clone occurred a few times. J is TRBJ1-4 and V is TRBV5-4; D may be TRBD1 (5 bases). V lost 2 bases and J 5 bases, leaving 10 bases between the germline ends. Germline CDR1 is SGHNT and CDR2 is YYREEE (reference sequence). The CDR3 is 14 residues long. The CDR3 loop is CASSFGGRNEKLFF. The CDR3 DNA sequence: TGTGCCAGCAGCTTTGGGGGGAGAAATGAAAAACTGTTTTTT.

The V call is TRBV7-2, the J call TRBJ2-1, with 7 nucleotides matching TRBD2. With 4 bases clipped from V and 5 bases from J, the junction kept 2 bases outside the gene matches. Per germline, CDR1 SGHTA and CDR2 FQGNSA. The CDR3 covers 13 residues. The CDR3 region has the DNA TGTGCCAGCAGCTCGAGCGGGGACAATGAGCAGTTCTTC. Its translation: CASSSSGDNEQFF.

The V and J genes are TRBV6-1 and TRBJ1-2, with 11 bases that match TRBD1. CDR1 and CDR2 (germline): MNHNS, SASEGT. The CDR3 length is 15 residues. Trimming removed 3 bases from V and 3 bases from J; junction bases left unmatched: 3. The CDR3 reads CASSDRDRGYYGYTF. The CDR3 region has the DNA TGTGCCAGCAGTGACAGGGACAGGGGGTACTATGGCTACACCTTC.

Concerning this clone: At one end the junction does not follow the germline gene, possibly because of a read error. This chain uses TRBV7-9 with TRBJ2-5; a weak D match, TRBD2 (5 bases). The CDR3 runs 12 residues. Germline CDR1 reads SEHNR; CDR2 reads FQNEAQ (reference sequence). The CDR3 nucleotides read TGTTCCAGCATTACCCGGGATGAGACCCAGTACTTC. Translating gives CSSITRDETQYF.